This T cell receptor beta chain was profiled in a study of response to subunit inactivated influenza vaccine (dated by TCRdb to 2016 to 2018). With respect to the entire study: The study used deep quantitative T cell receptor repertoire profiling to track responses to a trivalent subunit inactivated influenza vaccine.

The CDR1 and CDR2 encoded by the germline V gene are KGHSY and FQNENV. V drops 3 bases and J drops 2 bases, leaving 23 bases in between. Inclusive of the bounding cysteine and phenylalanine, the CDR3 is 18 residues long. Only CDR3 DNA is held: 54 bases, read in frame from base 1. Broad study findings and their caveats: The authors suggested that each seasonal influenza vaccination may recruit only a limited number of new T cells.

This clonotype was seen ten or more times. This receptor's antigen is unknown. No qualities accompany the bases; no much larger clone lies one base away. The library was produced with RT-PCR. TCRdb shows the sequencer as Illumina HiSeq 2500. The raw public reads went through TCRdb reprocessing: fastp at Q25, MiXCR clone calling, in-frame beta chains kept. Under each unique CDR3 protein, matching rows form one entry showing the most common genes and DNA. Here the sample has over 150,000 distinct CDR3 sequences; roughly 10% occur a single time. Approximately 39% of the sample belongs to the ten largest clones.

The sequence links TRBV16 to TRBJ2-7; the best D guess is TRBD1, with 6 bases matching. The specimen was CD8+ T cells sorted from PBMCs, collected roughly 24 months after vaccination. This TCR derives from a man between 50 and 69 years old who received an inactivated influenza vaccine. Donor details come from another sample of the same person, matched by shared clones. The nucleotides are TGTGCCAGCAGCCATAACCCTGACGCCCCGGGACAACCCTACGAGCAGTACTTC. It translates to CASSHNPDAPGQPYEQYF.